This TCR beta chain was captured by sequencing in a study of shared clonotypes between healthy human individuals (dated by TCRdb to 2019 to 2021). Study-wide context: The cohort comprised two women and a few men aged 18 to 49 years. To increase sequencing depth and limit assay-specific biases, different laboratories used diverse techniques to prepare libraries and sequence TCR repertoires. Per donor, leukapheresis produced somewhere between about 0.9 and 9.5 billion PBMCs. The study deeply sequenced blood TCR repertoires of about 5 healthy adults to estimate repertoire size and the extent of clonotype sharing between individuals. For each donor, three plates each were used for CD4 naive and CD4 memory, two plates were used for CD8 naive, and one plate was used for CD8 memory.

General study outcomes and caveats: Estimated clonotype richness was generally larger for naive than for memory subsets. Higher generation probabilities were observed for clonotypes shared by all four sorted-subset donors than for non-shared clonotypes. Even with the large sequencing depth, rarefaction of the sorted-subset datasets indicated that sequencing was incomplete. When several donors were compared, the shared fraction of clonotypes was about 5% for naive CD4, approximately 3.5% for naive CD8, 2.3% for memory CD4, and 0.4% for memory CD8. Only blood was sampled, and tissue TCR repertoires likely differ from those in blood. Based on pairwise subsampling, the degree of clonotype sharing among donors was expected to be affected by sequencing depth. The small number of donors limited the genetic and exposure-history diversity represented.

The donors were healthy, HIV-negative adults who had no recently reported acute infections or vaccinations. All donors were Caucasian adults living in Nashville, Tennessee, USA. CD8 memory samples consisted of magnetically selected CD45RO+ cells combined with CCR7-negative CD45RA+ effector memory (TemRA) cells. Blood was obtained by leukapheresis, after which PBMCs were separated by Ficoll-Histopaque density gradient centrifugation and cryopreserved in liquid nitrogen vapor phase. Purity and quantity of every magnetically sorted T cell population were checked by analytical flow cytometry. Each sorted fraction had its genomic DNA isolated and then quantified by UV absorbance on a Nanodrop 2000c. Using the deep immunoSEQ assay, TCR CDR3 regions were amplified from genomic DNA by multiplex PCR. Genomic DNA extracted from each cell subset was distributed evenly over all wells of several immunoSEQ 96-well plates, and each plate served as one replicate. Each replicate PCR for sorted subsets received around 210 ng genomic DNA, equal to about 30,000 T cell genomes. Purified libraries were measured with a Qubit 3.0 fluorometer, size-checked on a Bioanalyzer 2100, and measured again with the KAPA Library Quantification kit. Every immunoSEQ 96-well plate was sequenced on a dedicated single-read 150-cycle Illumina NextSeq 550 flow cell. Per the source publication's procedure: Because only junctional sequences without quality scores were contained in the immunoSEQ output, filtering matching that applied to full-length reads could not be performed. Sequences were annotated with PyIR, a Python wrapper for IgBLAST v1.9, and V/J genes and CDR3 were assigned using IMGT germline references. Reads were removed for weak V/J assignments (E-value above 1e-6), missing CDR3, stop codons, out-of-frame junctions, or ambiguous translated residues. V3J clonotypes were defined as sequences sharing the same inferred V gene, J gene, and CDR3 amino acid sequence. To compute the percentage overlap between repertoires, the number of shared unique clonotypes was divided by the size of the smaller repertoire. RTK rarefaction, the Chao1 estimator, and Recon v2.1 estimates of unobserved clonotypes were used to assess repertoire richness. Generation probabilities were computed with OLGA for all TCRbeta clonotypes obtained by the gDNA method from a few donors. The immuneACCESS repertoire file appears here via TCRdb, limited to in-frame rearrangements. These files lack a portion of the clones; in checked studies, under half of the deficit traces to unresolved V genes, and the cause of the others is not known. The V and J calls and the clone size are those of that table, but D and trimming were determined from the DNA. This sample holds about 120,000 clones; around 68% were observed only once. The ten largest account for roughly a quarter of the sample.

V and J are truncated by 6 bases and 2 bases respectively, leaving an intervening sequence of 11 bases. According to the germline V gene, CDR1 reads WSHSY and CDR2 reads SAAADI. From its cysteine to its phenylalanine, the CDR3 spans 14 amino acids. The only DNA kept is the CDR3, 42 bases in frame from the first base. With respect to this clone: The clone's antigen remains unknown. No base qualities exist here, and no much larger clone lies one base off it.

The specimen sequenced was memory CD8+ T cells sorted from blood. The cell subset or site label here, explained by the study, means: CD45RO+ cells pooled with CCR7-negative TemRA cells. The sequence derives from a woman in her twenties or thirties in good health. The chain was built from TRBV10-2 and TRBJ2-1; the D gene is possibly TRBD1 or TRBD2, each agreeing over 5 bases. The CDR3 amino acid sequence is: CASRDMGAYNEQFF. Read as DNA, the sequence is TGCGCCAGCAGGGACATGGGGGCCTACAATGAGCAGTTCTTC.